This is a list of T cell receptor beta chains from one sample in a study of CD8 T cells in ankylosing spondylitis. MiXCR, applied by TCRdb to the 5' RACE reads, yields one record per CDR3 protein. This sample has 200,000 to 250,000 distinct CDR3 sequences; approximately 16% occur once, and the top ten carry approximately 40%. Specimen: blood, either unsorted or a sorted T cell fraction (not recorded which). The receptors were sampled from a male donor with ankylosing spondylitis. CDR3s include the opening cysteine and the closing phenylalanine or tryptophan. D genes are given only for firm matches. Rows may omit the clone size; those that give it use once, few, many or a size class.

V gene: TRBV6-2/TRBV6-3
D gene: NA
clone size: once
CDR3 length: 17
J gene: TRBJ2-7
CDR3 DNA: TGTGCCAGCAGTTATACCCTTGGACAGTCGAATTCGTACGAGCAGTACTTC
CDR3 protein: CASSYTLGQSNSYEQYF

V gene: TRBV11-3
D gene: NA
clone size: NA
CDR3 length: 12
J gene: TRBJ2-1
CDR3 DNA: TGTGCCAGCAGCTTTCCCAACGATGAGCAGTTCTTC
CDR3 protein: CASSFPNDEQFF

V gene: TRBV7-9
D gene: TRBD2
clone size: NA
CDR3 length: 14
J gene: TRBJ2-1
CDR3 DNA: TGTGCCAGCAGCCAAATCAGCGGGGGTGTTGAGCAGTTCTTC
CDR3 protein: CASSQISGGVEQFF

V gene: TRBV4-3
D gene: TRBD2
clone size: few
CDR3 length: 15
J gene: TRBJ2-7
CDR3 DNA: TGCGCCAGCAGCCAAGATCCTAGCGGAGCCTACGAGCAGTACTTC
CDR3 protein: CASSQDPSGAYEQYF

V gene: TRBV6-5
D gene: NA
clone size: NA
CDR3 length: 16
J gene: TRBJ1-1
CDR3 DNA: TGTGCCAGCAGTTACTCCCGGTCCCGTCAGAACACTGAAGCTTTCTTT
CDR3 protein: CASSYSRSRQNTEAFF

V gene: TRBV12-3/TRBV12-4
D gene: NA
clone size: many
CDR3 length: 12
J gene: TRBJ2-1
CDR3 DNA: TGTGCCAGCAGTCCAGCGTCGGGTGAGCAGTTCTTC
CDR3 protein: CASSPASGEQFF

V gene: TRBV4-2
D gene: NA
clone size: many
CDR3 length: 14
J gene: TRBJ2-7
CDR3 DNA: TGTGCCAGCAGCCAAGAGGTCGAGTACTACGAGCAGTACTTC
CDR3 protein: CASSQEVEYYEQYF

V gene: TRBV25-1
D gene: NA
clone size: few
CDR3 length: 19
J gene: TRBJ1-6
CDR3 DNA: TGTGCCAGCAGTGACCGCCCTGGTGAGGCCGATATTTATAATTCACCCCTCCACTTT
CDR3 protein: CASSDRPGEADIYNSPLHF

V gene: TRBV11-2
D gene: NA
clone size: few
CDR3 length: 15
J gene: TRBJ2-3
CDR3 DNA: TGTGCCAGCAGCTCCCAAGCCCCACCAGGAGATACGCAGTATTTT
CDR3 protein: CASSSQAPPGDTQYF

V gene: TRBV4-3
D gene: NA
clone size: few
CDR3 length: 18
J gene: TRBJ2-3
CDR3 DNA: TGCGCCAGCAGCCAAGAGCTACAGGGCTCGTCTAGCACAGATACGCAGTATTTT
CDR3 protein: CASSQELQGSSSTDTQYF

V gene: TRBV29-1
D gene: NA
clone size: many
CDR3 length: 13
J gene: TRBJ2-7
CDR3 DNA: TGCAGCGTTGAAGTTAGGAACTCCTACGAGCAGTACTTC
CDR3 protein: CSVEVRNSYEQYF

V gene: TRBV29-1
D gene: TRBD2
clone size: many
CDR3 length: 14
J gene: TRBJ2-7
CDR3 DNA: TGCAGCGTTTCAGAGCGGGACCGCTCCTACGAGCAGTACTTC
CDR3 protein: CSVSERDRSYEQYF

V gene: TRBV20-1
D gene: TRBD2
clone size: once
CDR3 length: 17
J gene: TRBJ2-7
CDR3 DNA: TGCAGTGCTAGAGATAGGGGGACTAGCGGGGGCCCACAGGAGCAGTACTTC
CDR3 protein: CSARDRGTSGGPQEQYF

V gene: TRBV5-1
D gene: NA
clone size: many
CDR3 length: 15
J gene: TRBJ1-1
CDR3 DNA: TGCGCCAGCAGCTTGGCGGGGGGCATGAACACTGAAGCTTTCTTT
CDR3 protein: CASSLAGGMNTEAFF

V gene: TRBV10-1
D gene: NA
clone size: few
CDR3 length: 13
J gene: TRBJ2-7
CDR3 DNA: TGCGCCAGCAGCACAGGGGAGGATTTCGAGCAGTACTTC
CDR3 protein: CASSTGEDFEQYF

V gene: TRBV20-1
D gene: TRBD2
clone size: NA
CDR3 length: 14
J gene: TRBJ2-7
CDR3 DNA: TGCAGTGCTAGAGTACCGGGACTAGTTAGCGAGCAGTACTTC
CDR3 protein: CSARVPGLVSEQYF

V gene: TRBV4-1
D gene: NA
clone size: few
CDR3 length: 13
J gene: TRBJ1-1
CDR3 DNA: TGCGCCAGCACCTGGGGGGGGAACACTGAAGCTTTCTTT
CDR3 protein: CASTWGGNTEAFF

V gene: TRBV27
D gene: TRBD1
clone size: few
CDR3 length: 16
J gene: TRBJ2-3
CDR3 DNA: TGTGCCAGCAGTTTATGGGGACAGGGGGCGGCAGATACGCAGTATTTT
CDR3 protein: CASSLWGQGAADTQYF

V gene: TRBV28
D gene: NA
clone size: NA
CDR3 length: 17
J gene: TRBJ2-7
CDR3 DNA: TGTGCCAGCAGTTGCCGCCCGGGACACTGCACCTCCTACGAGCAGTACTTC
CDR3 protein: CASSCRPGHCTSYEQYF

V gene: TRBV5-5
D gene: NA
clone size: many
CDR3 length: 12
J gene: TRBJ2-2
CDR3 DNA: TGTGCCAGCAGCTGGAACACCGGGGAGCTGTTTTTT
CDR3 protein: CASSWNTGELFF

V gene: TRBV12-3/TRBV12-4
D gene: NA
clone size: few
CDR3 length: 17
J gene: TRBJ2-3
CDR3 DNA: TGTGCCAGCAGCTCCGATTGGGTCTACCTGGGTACAGATACGCAGTATTTT
CDR3 protein: CASSSDWVYLGTDTQYF

V gene: TRBV4-3
D gene: NA
clone size: many
CDR3 length: 15
J gene: TRBJ2-5
CDR3 DNA: TGCGCCAGCAGCCAGGAAACGATAACCCAAGAGACCCAGTACTTC
CDR3 protein: CASSQETITQETQYF

V gene: TRBV5-1
D gene: TRBD1
clone size: once
CDR3 length: 14
J gene: TRBJ2-7
CDR3 DNA: TGCGCCAGCAGCCGGGGACAGGGTAGCTACGAGCAGTACTTC
CDR3 protein: CASSRGQGSYEQYF

V gene: TRBV4-2
D gene: NA
clone size: many
CDR3 length: 15
J gene: TRBJ2-7
CDR3 DNA: TGTGCCAGCAGCCAAGGAATCGCCGACAGCTACGAGCAGTACTTC
CDR3 protein: CASSQGIADSYEQYF

V gene: TRBV12-3/TRBV12-4
D gene: NA
clone size: few
CDR3 length: 12
J gene: TRBJ2-1
CDR3 DNA: TGTGCCACCGCACAGGGTTCGGGTGAGCAGTTCTTC
CDR3 protein: CATAQGSGEQFF

V gene: TRBV20-1
D gene: TRBD1
clone size: NA
CDR3 length: 15
J gene: TRBJ1-1
CDR3 DNA: TGCAGTGCTAGGGGGGTTGGGACAGGGCTGGCTGAAGCTTTCTTT
CDR3 protein: CSARGVGTGLAEAFF

V gene: TRBV6-5
D gene: TRBD1
clone size: once
CDR3 length: 19
J gene: TRBJ1-2
CDR3 DNA: TGTGCCAGCAGTTACGCCGAGACAGGGAGGGTGAAGCTTAACTATGGCTACACCTTC
CDR3 protein: CASSYAETGRVKLNYGYTF

V gene: TRBV13
D gene: TRBD2
clone size: few
CDR3 length: 20
J gene: TRBJ2-3
CDR3 DNA: TGTGCCAGCAGCTTAGGATTGGGACTAGCGGGGGGGCCGGGCACAGATACGCAGTATTTT
CDR3 protein: CASSLGLGLAGGPGTDTQYF

V gene: TRBV2
D gene: TRBD1
clone size: many
CDR3 length: 12
J gene: TRBJ2-7
CDR3 DNA: TGTGCCAGCGGACAGGGGGCGTACGAGCAGTACTTC
CDR3 protein: CASGQGAYEQYF

V gene: TRBV19
D gene: NA
clone size: NA
CDR3 length: 16
J gene: TRBJ1-5
CDR3 DNA: TGTGCCAGCATAGACCCGGGACGGGATAGCAATCAGCCCCAGCATTTT
CDR3 protein: CASIDPGRDSNQPQHF

V gene: TRBV3-1
D gene: NA
clone size: NA
CDR3 length: 14
J gene: TRBJ2-1
CDR3 DNA: TGTGCCAGCAGCCAACCGGGTCGGGTCAATGAGCAGTTCTTC
CDR3 protein: CASSQPGRVNEQFF

V gene: TRBV4-2
D gene: NA
clone size: few
CDR3 length: 16
J gene: TRBJ1-5
CDR3 DNA: TGTGCCAGCAGCCAAGATCGCGGGACACAAGGTCAGCCCCAGCATTTT
CDR3 protein: CASSQDRGTQGQPQHF

V gene: TRBV7-9
D gene: NA
clone size: few
CDR3 length: 16
J gene: TRBJ1-2
CDR3 DNA: TGTGCCAGCAACGGATGGAAGCAGGGAGCGAACTATGGCTACACCTTC
CDR3 protein: CASNGWKQGANYGYTF

V gene: TRBV28
D gene: NA
clone size: NA
CDR3 length: 11
J gene: TRBJ2-7
CDR3 DNA: TGTGCCAGCAGAGGAAACTACGAGCAGTACTTC
CDR3 protein: CASRGNYEQYF

V gene: TRBV3-1
D gene: TRBD1
clone size: NA
CDR3 length: 15
J gene: TRBJ2-5
CDR3 DNA: TGTGCCAGCAGCCAACCGCCGGGACAGCAAGAGACCCAGTACTTC
CDR3 protein: CASSQPPGQQETQYF

V gene: TRBV20-1
D gene: NA
clone size: NA
CDR3 length: 14
J gene: TRBJ2-1
CDR3 DNA: TGCAGTGCTCCTGGACAGAAAAACTACAATGAGCAGTTCTTC
CDR3 protein: CSAPGQKNYNEQFF

V gene: TRBV12-3/TRBV12-4
D gene: TRBD2
clone size: NA
CDR3 length: 19
J gene: TRBJ2-1
CDR3 DNA: TGTGCCATCAGTTTAGGGGTAGAGCGGGGGGGAAGCTCCTACAATGAGCAGTTCTTC
CDR3 protein: CAISLGVERGGSSYNEQFF